Shown below are 30 T cell receptor beta chains from a single sample sequenced in a study of control samples from healthy donors and cancer patients (dated by TCRdb to 2020 to 2021). To prepare the library, the immunoSEQ multiplex PCR assay was applied. The immuneACCESS repertoire file appears here via TCRdb, limited to in-frame rearrangements. These files lack a portion of the clones; in checked studies, under half of the deficit traces to unresolved V genes, and the cause of the others is not known. The sample profile shows some 110,000 clones; about 88% of them were found once. The ten largest account for 2.3% of the sample. Sequenced: blood. The receptors shown here come from a woman aged 70-85 years in good health.

J is TRBJ1-4 and V is TRBV19, with D perhaps matching TRBD1 (5 bases). This CDR3 region has 14 residues. Germline CDR1 is LNHDA and CDR2 is SQIVND (reference sequence). V lost 7 bases and J 7 bases, leaving 16 bases between the germline ends. As DNA, the CDR3 is TGTGCCAGTAATCCAGGGACGTCGTTTGAAAAACTGTTTTTT. Its translation: CASNPGTSFEKLFF. The full variable domain, with the rest looked up from reference TRBV19 and TRBJ1-4, is DGGITQSPKYLFRKEGQNVTLSCEQNLNHDAMYWYRQDPGQGLRLIYYSQIVNDFQKGDIAEGYSVSREKKESFPLTVTSAQKNPTAFYLCASNPGTSFEKLFFGSGTQLSVL.

This clone was found a few times. The same CDR3 arises from other DNA sequences in this sample as well. The chain uses TRBV5-1 and TRBJ1-2; D gene unclear. This CDR3 has 14 amino acids. Germline CDR1 SGHRS, CDR2 YFSETQ. With 0 bases removed from V and 0 bases from J, the gap between germline ends came to 6 bases. This chain's CDR3 is CASSLESPNYGYTF. The DNA of the CDR3 is TGCGCCAGCAGCTTGGAATCCCCTAACTATGGCTACACCTTC.

This chain uses TRBV29-1 with TRBJ2-1; TRBD1 is a possible D gene (6 bases). V was shortened by 6 bases and J by 8 bases, with 23 bases between the two germline ends. Germline V gene sequence: CDR1 SQVTM, CDR2 ANQGSEA. This CDR3 spans 15 amino acids. This CDR3 reads CSVSPGQLGGHEQFF. CDR3 sequence (DNA): TGCAGCGTCTCTCCCGGACAGCTGGGCGGGCATGAGCAGTTCTTC.

The gene calls are TRBV5-5 and TRBJ1-6; the match to TRBD1 covers 7 bases. The V segment lost 3 bases and the J segment 8 bases; nucleotides outside the gene matches: 8. The CDR3 runs to 15 residues. Germline loops: CDR1 SGHKS, CDR2 YYEKEE (reference sequence). CDR3 coding DNA: TGTGCCAGCAGCTCGACAGGGTCGGCGGATTCACCCCTCCACTTT. It specifies CASSSTGSADSPLHF.

J is TRBJ1-1 and V is TRBV6-2 or TRBV6-3, with D possibly matching TRBD1 (6 bases). Germline CDR1 MNHEY, CDR2 SVGEGT. The V gene lost 2 bases and the J gene lost 6 bases, with 13 bases spanning the gap. This CDR3 is built from 14 residues. CDR3 sequence: CASSYEVQGAEAFF. The CDR3 DNA reads TGTGCCAGCAGTTACGAGGTACAGGGCGCTGAAGCTTTCTTT.

This sequence joins TRBV12-3 or TRBV12-4 and TRBJ1-5, with D hard to call. The CDR3 extends over 12 amino acids. V was shortened by 3 bases and J by 6 bases, with 6 bases between the two germline ends. The CDR3 is CASSFFGQPQHF. CDR3 DNA: TGTGCCAGCAGTTTTTTCGGTCAGCCCCAGCATTTT.

V gene TRBV11-2 combines with J gene TRBJ2-1; 8 bases map to TRBD2. Germline CDR1 SGHAT, CDR2 FQNNGV. With 0 bases clipped from V and 10 bases from J, the junction kept 5 bases outside the gene matches. The CDR3 length is 14 residues. DNA for the CDR3: TGTGCCAGCAGCTTAGAGATGGCTAGCGGGGAGCAGTTCTTC. Protein product: CASSLEMASGEQFF.

The gene calls are TRBV7-3 and TRBJ1-2; 8 nucleotides match TRBD1. Germline V lookup: CDR1 SGHTA, CDR2 FQGTGA. The CDR3 is made up of 13 amino acids. Losses at the gene ends were 2 bases for V and 8 bases for J; bases not matched to a gene: 4. This CDR3 reads CASSLAGGDGYTF. CDR3 sequence (DNA): TGTGCCAGCAGCTTAGCAGGGGGCGACGGCTACACCTTC.

V usage is TRBV28 and J usage is TRBJ1-6; 7 bases match TRBD1. The CDR3 is 14 amino acids. V lost 5 bases to trimming and J lost 6 bases; unmatched junction nucleotides: 4. Germline V CDR1 and CDR2: MDHEN, SYDVKM. In nucleotides, the CDR3 is TGTGCCAGCAGTCTCGGGACAGTTAATTCACCCCTCCACTTT. Amino acid sequence: CASSLGTVNSPLHF. The entire variable domain, with the rest obtained from reference TRBV28 and TRBJ1-6, is as follows: DVKVTQSSRYLVKRTGEKVFLECVQDMDHENMFWYRQDPGLGLRLIYFSYDVKMKEKGDIPEGYSVSREKKERFSLILESASTNQTSMYLCASSLGTVNSPLHFGNGTRLTVT.

This chain uses TRBV9 with TRBJ1-1; D not certain. CDR3 size: 14 residues. Trimming left V 2 bases short and J 5 bases short, with 13 bases between. CDR1 is SGDLS, CDR2 YYNGEE, per germline. The CDR3 DNA reads TGTGCCAGCAGCGTTCAGGCATCGGGGACTGAAGCTTTCTTT. This codes for CASSVQASGTEAFF.

In this sample, this clone turned up once. The chain recombines TRBV6-5 with TRBJ1-6, with 8 bases identical to TRBD1. Germline V lookup: CDR1 MNHEY, CDR2 SVGAGI. Losses at the gene ends were 6 bases for V and 10 bases for J; bases not matched to a gene: 8. This CDR3 spans 14 amino acids. The CDR3 protein is CASSQTGARSPLHF. The CDR3 DNA reads as TGTGCCAGCAGCCAGACAGGGGCGAGATCACCCCTCCACTTT.

The chain is built from TRBV11-2 and TRBJ1-3, with 7 bases that match TRBD1. CDR1 SGHAT and CDR2 FQNNGV come from the germline V gene. The CDR3 totals 15 residues. Trimming took 7 bases from V and 0 from J; bases not matched to a gene: 6. CDR3 sequence (DNA): TGTGCCAGCACCCCCCAGGGGGGCTCTGGAAACACCATATATTTT. Translating gives CASTPQGGSGNTIYF.

With respect to this clone: The same CDR3 also results from other DNA sequences found in this sample. The chain combines TRBV7-2 with TRBJ1-5; no clear D gene. V shed 4 bases and J shed 4 bases, with 5 bases lying between them. This CDR3 region has 12 residues. From germline, CDR1 is SGHTA and CDR2 FQGNSA. CDR3 bases: TGTGCCAGCAGCTCATATAATCAGCCCCAGCATTTT. Translating it yields CASSSYNQPQHF.

The chain links TRBV2 to TRBJ2-1, with 8 nucleotides matching TRBD2. CDR3 length: 16 residues. Trimming removed 5 bases from V and 1 base from J; junction bases left unmatched: 7. The germline V gene encodes CDR1 SNHLY and CDR2 FYNNEI. DNA for the CDR3: TGTGCCAGCAGTTACCCAAGCGGGGGTTCCTACAATGAGCAGTTCTTC. The encoded protein is CASSYPSGGSYNEQFF. The full variable domain, with the rest looked up from reference TRBV2 and TRBJ2-1, is EPEVTQTPSHQVTQMGQEVILRCVPISNHLYFYWYRQILGQKVEFLVSFYNNEISEKSEIFDDQFSVERPDGSNFTLKIRSTKLEDSAMYFCASSYPSGGSYNEQFFGPGTRLTVL.

The chain joins TRBV11-3 to TRBJ1-1; possibly TRBD1 for D (5 bases). Deletions cut 4 bases from V and 3 bases from J, with 9 bases between. Germline-derived CDR1 and CDR2 are SGHNT and YENEEA. CDR3 length: 13 residues. DNA of the CDR3: TGTGCCAGCAGCTCCAGGGCGGACACTGAAGCTTTCTTT. Its protein product is CASSSRADTEAFF.

The J gene is TRBJ1-2, the V gene TRBV3-1 (or the pseudogene TRBV3-2), with D hard to call. Germline V gives CDR1 LGHDT, CDR2 YNNKEL (reference sequence). V gave up 5 bases and J gave up 7 bases, with 11 bases separating them. The CDR3 extends over 12 amino acids. CDR3 sequence (DNA): TGTGCCAGCAGCGACCCCGGGCTTGGCTACACCTTC. Protein product: CASSDPGLGYTF.

The rearrangement joins TRBV19 to TRBJ1-6, with D perhaps matching TRBD1 (5 bases). Trimming pared 5 bases from V and 10 bases from J, leaving 12 bases between. The CDR3 loop spans 13 amino acids. Germline V gene sequence: CDR1 LNHDA, CDR2 SQIVND (reference sequence). In DNA form, the CDR3 reads TGTGCCAGTAGTCCCGGGGGTGGGTCACCCCTCCACTTT. Its protein is CASSPGGGSPLHF. The whole variable domain, filled in from reference TRBV19 and TRBJ1-6, reads DGGITQSPKYLFRKEGQNVTLSCEQNLNHDAMYWYRQDPGQGLRLIYYSQIVNDFQKGDIAEGYSVSREKKESFPLTVTSAQKNPTAFYLCASSPGGGSPLHFGNGTRLTVT.

The chain has TRBV6-5 and TRBJ1-1; 7 bases line up with TRBD1. Trimming removed 4 bases from V and 9 bases from J; junction bases left unmatched: 14. The length of the CDR3 is 15 residues. CDR1 is MNHEY, CDR2 SVGAGI, per germline. The CDR3 nucleotides read TGTGCCAGCAGTTCAAAACAGGGGTCCGATCCGAAAGCTTTCTTT. Its protein is CASSSKQGSDPKAFF.

The V and J genes are TRBV5-1 and TRBJ2-5; either TRBD1 or TRBD2 may fit D (5 bases each). The V gene lost 4 bases and the J gene lost 5 bases, with 15 bases spanning the gap. Germline V lookup: CDR1 SGHRS, CDR2 YFSETQ. The CDR3 totals 14 residues. The CDR3 protein is CASSPDSGGETQYF. CDR3 bases: TGCGCCAGCAGCCCAGACAGCGGCGGGGAGACCCAGTACTTC.

The chain uses TRBV25-1 and TRBJ1-3, with D unresolved. Trimming left V 10 bases short and J 0 bases short, with 13 bases between. This CDR3 has 14 residues. Germline V gene sequence: CDR1 MGHDK, CDR2 SYGVNS. The CDR3 DNA reads TGTGCCACCTCGGGCTTACCCTCTGGAAACACCATATATTTT. Its protein is CATSGLPSGNTIYF.

The rearrangement links TRBV18 to TRBJ1-1; D is unresolved. V was pared by 3 bases and J by 4 bases, with 12 bases between. CDR3 length: 14 residues. Germline values: CDR1 KGHSH, CDR2 LQKENI. The CDR3 bases are TGTGCCAGCTCACCTGGGGTGGTTGGCACTGAAGCTTTCTTT. Translating gives CASSPGVVGTEAFF.

The chain has TRBV3-1 (or the pseudogene TRBV3-2) and TRBJ1-2, with 7 nucleotides matching TRBD1. Germline V CDR1 and CDR2: LGHDT, YNNKEL (reference sequence). Trimming at V came to 3 bases and at J to 2 bases, leaving 6 bases not matched to a gene. There are 15 residues in the CDR3. The CDR3 nucleotides are TGTGCCAGCAGCCAGATGACAGGGTCCAACTATGGCTACACCTTC. The encoded protein is CASSQMTGSNYGYTF.

This sequence joins TRBV7-9 and TRBJ1-2; D is perhaps TRBD1 (6 bases). CDR1 SEHNR and CDR2 FQNEAQ come from the germline V gene (reference sequence). This CDR3 region has 17 residues. V lost 2 bases, J lost 6 bases, and 22 bases lay in between. This chain's CDR3 is CASSLLLGRGRENGYTF. CDR3 in DNA: TGTGCCAGCAGCTTACTCTTAGGACGGGGGCGCGAAAATGGCTACACCTTC.

The chain combines TRBV3-1 (or the pseudogene TRBV3-2) with TRBJ1-6; D not certain. Germline V lookup: CDR1 LGHDT, CDR2 YNNKEL (reference sequence). The CDR3 length is 12 residues. V shed 1 base and J shed 11 bases, with 6 bases lying between them. CDR3 nucleotide sequence: TGTGCCAGCAGCCAAGCCGGCCCACCCCTCCACTTT. Residues: CASSQAGPPLHF.

V and J are TRBV5-1 and TRBJ2-1; the D call may be TRBD1 or TRBD2 (5 bases each). V was shortened by 0 bases and J by 5 bases, with 12 bases between the two germline ends. Per germline, CDR1 SGHRS and CDR2 YFSETQ. This CDR3 is 15 amino acids long. CDR3 in DNA: TGCGCCAGCAGCTTGGTTCCGGGGACGCACAATGAGCAGTTCTTC. Translated: CASSLVPGTHNEQFF.

V is TRBV20-1 and J is TRBJ2-7; 7 nucleotides match TRBD1. The V segment lost 3 bases and the J segment 4 bases; nucleotides outside the gene matches: 9. Germline assignment: CDR1 DFQATT and CDR2 SNEGSKA (reference sequence). This CDR3 comprises 14 residues. The CDR3 sequence is CSASSRDSLYEQYF. DNA for the CDR3: TGCAGTGCTAGTAGTCGGGACAGTTTATACGAGCAGTACTTC.

This chain joins TRBV3-1 (or the pseudogene TRBV3-2) and TRBJ2-1, with TRBD2 matching 9 bases. CDR1 is LGHDT, CDR2 YNNKEL, per germline (reference sequence). J was trimmed by 3 bases and V by 7 bases; bases with no gene match: 7. There are 15 residues in the CDR3. This chain's CDR3 is CASTPGLAVYNEQFF. CDR3 in DNA: TGTGCCAGCACCCCGGGACTAGCAGTCTACAATGAGCAGTTCTTC.

The rearrangement uses TRBV5-4 and TRBJ2-7; D is ambiguous. Germline V gene lookup returns CDR1 SGHNT and CDR2 YYREEE (reference sequence). Trimming took 0 bases from V and 5 from J, leaving 9 bases between them. The CDR3 is 13 residues long. CDR3 region: CASSLDHGDEQYF. The CDR3 DNA reads TGTGCCAGCAGCTTGGATCACGGCGACGAGCAGTACTTC.

CDR3 in amino acids: CASSESPGHSTGELFF. The CDR3 nucleotides read TGTGCCAGTAGCGAGAGCCCGGGACACTCCACCGGGGAGCTGTTTTTT. V and J are TRBV19 and TRBJ2-2; D may be TRBD1 (6 bases). CDR3 length: 16 residues. Trimming removed 6 bases from V and 4 bases from J, with 18 bases in between. CDR1 and CDR2 (germline): LNHDA, SQIVND (reference sequence).

The chain joins TRBV2 to TRBJ2-2; D is uncertain. V dropped 4 bases and J dropped 2 bases, with 8 bases sitting between them. This CDR3 has 14 amino acids. CDR1 is SNHLY, CDR2 FYNNEI, per germline. The CDR3 loop reads CASSAETNTGELFF. In DNA form, the CDR3 reads TGTGCCAGCAGTGCTGAGACAAACACCGGGGAGCTGTTTTTT. Drawing the rest from reference TRBV2 and TRBJ2-2, the complete variable domain is EPEVTQTPSHQVTQMGQEVILRCVPISNHLYFYWYRQILGQKVEFLVSFYNNEISEKSEIFDDQFSVERPDGSNFTLKIRSTKLEDSAMYFCASSAETNTGELFFGEGSRLTVL.